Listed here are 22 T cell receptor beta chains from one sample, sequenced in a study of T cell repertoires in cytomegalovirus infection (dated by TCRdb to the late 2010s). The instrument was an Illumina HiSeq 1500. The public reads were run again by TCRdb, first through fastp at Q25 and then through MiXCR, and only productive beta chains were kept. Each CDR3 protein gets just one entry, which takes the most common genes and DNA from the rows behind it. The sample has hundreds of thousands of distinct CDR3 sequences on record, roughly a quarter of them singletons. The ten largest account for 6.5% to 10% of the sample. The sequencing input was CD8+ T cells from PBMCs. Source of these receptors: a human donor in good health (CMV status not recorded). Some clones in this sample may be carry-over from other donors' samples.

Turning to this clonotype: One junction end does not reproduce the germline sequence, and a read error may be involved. The CDR3 DNA follows: TGTGCCTGCAGCTCCGGGGACTTTTACAATGAGCAGTTCTTC. Its protein product is CACSSGDFYNEQFF. The chain employs TRBV7-8 and TRBJ2-1, with a weak D call TRBD2 (6 bases). Looked up from germline, CDR1 is SGHVS and CDR2 is FQNEAQ. The CDR3 length is 14 residues.

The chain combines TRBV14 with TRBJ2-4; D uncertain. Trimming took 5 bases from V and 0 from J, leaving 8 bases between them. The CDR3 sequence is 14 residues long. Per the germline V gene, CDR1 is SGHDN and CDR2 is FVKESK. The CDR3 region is CASSADLAKNIQYF. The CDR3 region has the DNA TGTGCCAGCAGCGCTGATCTAGCCAAAAACATTCAGTACTTC.

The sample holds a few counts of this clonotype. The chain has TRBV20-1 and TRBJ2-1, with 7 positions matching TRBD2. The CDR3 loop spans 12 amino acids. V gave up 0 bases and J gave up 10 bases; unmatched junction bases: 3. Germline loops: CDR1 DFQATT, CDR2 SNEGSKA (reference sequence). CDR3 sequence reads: CSAREAGKEQFF. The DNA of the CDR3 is TGCAGTGCTAGAGAAGCGGGGAAGGAGCAGTTCTTC.

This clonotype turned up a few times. CDR3 sequence reads: CASRLAGGKETQYF. CDR3 DNA sequence: TGTGCCAGCAGACTAGCGGGGGGGAAAGAGACCCAGTACTTC. The chain links TRBV12-3 or TRBV12-4 to TRBJ2-5; the match to TRBD2 covers 13 bases. The CDR3 length is 14 residues. Trimming cost V 6 bases and J 3 bases; bases outside gene matches: 1.

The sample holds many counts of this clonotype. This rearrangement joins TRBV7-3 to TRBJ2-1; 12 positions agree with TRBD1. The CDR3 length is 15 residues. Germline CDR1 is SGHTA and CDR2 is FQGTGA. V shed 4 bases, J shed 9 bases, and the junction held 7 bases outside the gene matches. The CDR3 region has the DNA TGTGCCAGCAGCTCCGGGACAGGGGGCCAGGTTGAGCAGTTCTTC. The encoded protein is CASSSGTGGQVEQFF.

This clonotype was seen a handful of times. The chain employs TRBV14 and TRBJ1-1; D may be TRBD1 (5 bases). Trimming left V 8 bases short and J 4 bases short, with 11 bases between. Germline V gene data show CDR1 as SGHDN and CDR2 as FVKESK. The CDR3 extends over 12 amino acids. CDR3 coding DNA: TGTGCCAGCCAGGGCTCCAGCACTGAAGCTTTCTTT. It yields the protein CASQGSSTEAFF.

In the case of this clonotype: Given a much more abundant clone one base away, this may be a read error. The CDR3 nucleotides read TGTGTCAGCAGCCAAACCGGGACTAGCTATAGCACAGATACGCAGTATTTT. Encoded protein: CVSSQTGTSYSTDTQYF. The gene calls are TRBV14 and TRBJ2-3; 9 bases line up with TRBD2. Germline V gene data show CDR1 as SGHDN and CDR2 as FVKESK. The CDR3 runs 17 residues.

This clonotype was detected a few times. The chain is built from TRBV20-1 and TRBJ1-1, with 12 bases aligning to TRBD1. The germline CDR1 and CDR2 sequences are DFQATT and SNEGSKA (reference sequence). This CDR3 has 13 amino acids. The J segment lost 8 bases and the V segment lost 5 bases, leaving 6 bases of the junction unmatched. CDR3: CSAHRDRGPEAFF. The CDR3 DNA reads TGCAGTGCTCACAGGGACAGGGGGCCCGAAGCTTTCTTT.

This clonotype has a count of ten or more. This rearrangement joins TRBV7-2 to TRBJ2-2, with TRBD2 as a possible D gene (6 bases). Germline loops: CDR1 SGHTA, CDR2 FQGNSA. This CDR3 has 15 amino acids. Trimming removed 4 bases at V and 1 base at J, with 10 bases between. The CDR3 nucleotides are TGTGCCAGCAGCTCGACAGCGGGGAACACCGGGGAGCTGTTTTTT. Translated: CASSSTAGNTGELFF.

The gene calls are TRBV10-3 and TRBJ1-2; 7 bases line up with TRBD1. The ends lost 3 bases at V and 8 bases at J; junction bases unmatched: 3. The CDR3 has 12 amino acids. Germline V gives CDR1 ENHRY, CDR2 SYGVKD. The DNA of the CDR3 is TGTGCCATCAGTGAAGACAGGGACGGCTACACCTTC. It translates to CAISEDRDGYTF.

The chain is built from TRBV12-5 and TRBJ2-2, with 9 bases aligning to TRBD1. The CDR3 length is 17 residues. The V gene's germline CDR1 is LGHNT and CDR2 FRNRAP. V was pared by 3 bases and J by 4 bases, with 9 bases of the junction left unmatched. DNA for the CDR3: TGTGCTAGTGGTTTCCTAACAGGGGGCAGACGCACCGGGGAGCTGTTTTTT. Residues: CASGFLTGGRRTGELFF.

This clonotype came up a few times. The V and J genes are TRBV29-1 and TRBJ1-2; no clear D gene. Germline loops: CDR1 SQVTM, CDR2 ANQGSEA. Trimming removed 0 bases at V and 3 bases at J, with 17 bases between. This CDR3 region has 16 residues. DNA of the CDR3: TGCAGCGTTGAAGATCCCTCAATAAAGAGTTACTATGGCTACACCTTC. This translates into CSVEDPSIKSYYGYTF.

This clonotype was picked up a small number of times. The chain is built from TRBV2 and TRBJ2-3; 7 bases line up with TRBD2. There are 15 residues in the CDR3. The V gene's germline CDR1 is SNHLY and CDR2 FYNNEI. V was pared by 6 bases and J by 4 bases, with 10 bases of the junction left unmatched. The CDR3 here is CASSEFRAGADTQYF. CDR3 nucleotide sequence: TGTGCCAGCAGCGAATTTCGGGCGGGAGCAGATACGCAGTATTTT.

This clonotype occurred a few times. The CDR3 sequence: CASSRNYGYTF. Written as DNA, the CDR3 is TGTGCCAGCAGCCGCAACTATGGCTACACCTTC. The chain links TRBV28 to TRBJ1-2; the D is unclear. CDR1 and CDR2 (germline): MDHEN, SYDVKM. The V gene lost 6 bases and the J gene lost 2 bases, with 4 bases spanning the gap. CDR3 length: 11 residues.

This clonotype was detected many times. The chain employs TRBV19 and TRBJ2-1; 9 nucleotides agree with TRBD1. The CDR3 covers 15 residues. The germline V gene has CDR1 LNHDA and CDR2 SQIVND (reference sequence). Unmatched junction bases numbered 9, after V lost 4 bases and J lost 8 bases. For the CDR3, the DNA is TGTGCCAGTAGTACCAGGGACAGGGCCCTCGATGAGCAGTTCTTC. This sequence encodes CASSTRDRALDEQFF.

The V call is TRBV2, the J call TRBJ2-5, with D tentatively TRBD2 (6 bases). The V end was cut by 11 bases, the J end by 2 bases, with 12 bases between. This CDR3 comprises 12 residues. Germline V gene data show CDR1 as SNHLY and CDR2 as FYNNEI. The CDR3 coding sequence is TGTGCCCCTCGCGGGGAACAAGAGACCCAGTACTTC. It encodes CAPRGEQETQYF.

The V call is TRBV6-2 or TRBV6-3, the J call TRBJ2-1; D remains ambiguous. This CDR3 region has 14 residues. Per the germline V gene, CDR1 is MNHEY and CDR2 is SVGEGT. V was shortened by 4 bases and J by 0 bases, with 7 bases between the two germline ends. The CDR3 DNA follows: TGTGCCAGCAGTTCGTGGAGCTCCTACAATGAGCAGTTCTTC. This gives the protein CASSSWSSYNEQFF.

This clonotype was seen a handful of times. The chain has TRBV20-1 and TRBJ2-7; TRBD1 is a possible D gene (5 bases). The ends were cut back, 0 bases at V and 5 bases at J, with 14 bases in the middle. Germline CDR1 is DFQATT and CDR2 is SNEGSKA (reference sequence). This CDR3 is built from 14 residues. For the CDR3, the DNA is TGCAGTGCTAGAGATATAGACAGTCGAGACGAGCAGTACTTC. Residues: CSARDIDSRDEQYF.

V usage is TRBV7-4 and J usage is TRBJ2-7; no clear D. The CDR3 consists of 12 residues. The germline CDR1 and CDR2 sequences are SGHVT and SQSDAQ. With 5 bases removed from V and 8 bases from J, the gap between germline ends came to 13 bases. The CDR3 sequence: CASSPMLIQQYF. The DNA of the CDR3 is TGTGCCAGCAGCCCAATGCTCATCCAGCAGTACTTC.

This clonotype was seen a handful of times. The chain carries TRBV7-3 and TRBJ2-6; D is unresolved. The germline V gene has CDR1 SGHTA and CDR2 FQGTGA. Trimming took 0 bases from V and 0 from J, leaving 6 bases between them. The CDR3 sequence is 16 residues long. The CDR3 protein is CASSLTGPSGANVLTF. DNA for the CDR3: TGTGCCAGCAGCTTAACGGGCCCCTCTGGGGCCAACGTCCTGACTTTC.

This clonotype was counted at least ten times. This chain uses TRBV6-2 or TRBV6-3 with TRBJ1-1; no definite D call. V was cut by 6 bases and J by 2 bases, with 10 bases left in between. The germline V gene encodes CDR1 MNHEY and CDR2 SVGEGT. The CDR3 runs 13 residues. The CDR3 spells CASSRRPNTEAFF. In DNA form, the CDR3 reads TGTGCCAGCAGCCGTAGACCAAACACTGAAGCTTTCTTT.

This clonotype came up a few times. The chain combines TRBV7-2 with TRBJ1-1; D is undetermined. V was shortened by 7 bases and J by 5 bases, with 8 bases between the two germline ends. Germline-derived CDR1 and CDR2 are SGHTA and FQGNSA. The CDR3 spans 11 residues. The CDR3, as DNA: TGTGCCAGCATCCAGATGACTGAAGCTTTCTTT. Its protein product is CASIQMTEAFF.